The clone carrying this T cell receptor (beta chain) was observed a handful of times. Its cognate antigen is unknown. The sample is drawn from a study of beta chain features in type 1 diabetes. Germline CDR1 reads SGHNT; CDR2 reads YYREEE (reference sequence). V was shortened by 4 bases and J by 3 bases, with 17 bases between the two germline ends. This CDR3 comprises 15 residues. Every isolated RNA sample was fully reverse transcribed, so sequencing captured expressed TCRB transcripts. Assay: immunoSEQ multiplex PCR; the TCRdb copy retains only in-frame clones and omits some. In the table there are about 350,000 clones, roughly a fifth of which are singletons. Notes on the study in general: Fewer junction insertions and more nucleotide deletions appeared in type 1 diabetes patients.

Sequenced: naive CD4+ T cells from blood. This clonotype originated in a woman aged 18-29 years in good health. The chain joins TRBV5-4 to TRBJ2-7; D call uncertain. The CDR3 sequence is CASSVEPSRGYEQYF. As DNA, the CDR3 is TGTGCCAGCAGCGTGGAGCCCTCCAGAGGCTACGAGCAGTACTTC.